These 9 T cell receptor beta chains were all obtained from the same sample, sequenced in a study of radiotherapy plus CTLA-4 blockade in lung cancer (dated by TCRdb to about 2018). The library was generated by the immunoSEQ multiplex PCR assay. TCRdb took this table from immuneACCESS and kept in-frame rearrangements with V and J called. Such tables lack part of the clones; where checked against another copy, unresolved V genes explain under half of the gap, and the rest is unexplained. The sample yields approximately 82,000 clones; about 85% were counted once. The ten largest clones capture about 15% of the sample. The specimen comprised peripheral blood, sampled from a patient treated with radiotherapy plus ipilimumab. The source is a human donor with non-small cell lung cancer that progressed on radiotherapy plus ipilimumab.

V gene TRBV5-1 combines with J gene TRBJ2-2; TRBD1 aligns across 7 bases. J was trimmed by 3 bases and V by 1 base; bases with no gene match: 3. This CDR3 contains 15 residues. Germline CDR1 is SGHRS and CDR2 is YFSETQ. The CDR3 region is CASSLLGTDTGELFF. CDR3 nucleotide sequence: TGCGCCAGCAGCTTGCTCGGGACAGACACCGGGGAGCTGTTTTTT.

V gene TRBV6-1 combines with J gene TRBJ1-2; D perhaps matches TRBD1 (5 bases). This CDR3 contains 13 residues. The ends were cut back, 2 bases at V and 13 bases at J, with 17 bases in the middle. Germline V CDR1 and CDR2: MNHNS, SASEGT. CDR3 coding DNA: TGTGCCAGCAGTGAACACCGGACACCGTTTGGCACCTTC. Encoded protein: CASSEHRTPFGTF.

The chain couples TRBV10-3 to TRBJ1-1; a weak D match, TRBD1 (5 bases). Trimming stripped 0 bases from V and 1 base from J, with 15 bases between. CDR1 and CDR2 (germline): ENHRY, SYGVKD. CDR3 size: 17 residues. The DNA for the CDR3 is TGTGCCATCAGTGAGTCGAGAGTGTGGGGGGGGAACACTGAAGCTTTCTTT. Its translation is CAISESRVWGGNTEAFF.

The chain employs TRBV18 and TRBJ1-1; 8 bases align to TRBD1. The CDR3 has 16 amino acids. Per germline, CDR1 KGHSH and CDR2 LQKENI. The V and J ends lost 2 bases and 3 bases, in that order; junction bases with no gene match: 8. The CDR3, as DNA: TGTGCCAGCTCACCAAAGACAGGGGAGGAGTACACTGAAGCTTTCTTT. Translating it yields CASSPKTGEEYTEAFF.

The chain couples TRBV10-3 to TRBJ1-3; D unresolved. Germline CDR1 ENHRY, CDR2 SYGVKD. V was trimmed by 11 bases and J by 0 bases, leaving 14 bases between them. This CDR3 comprises 14 residues. The CDR3 spells CASHSESSGNTIYF. The DNA of the CDR3 is TGTGCCTCCCACTCGGAAAGCTCTGGAAACACCATATATTTT.

V gene TRBV7-9 combines with J gene TRBJ1-2; no firm D call. V lost 1 base and J 7 bases, leaving 13 bases between the germline ends. The CDR3 loop spans 14 amino acids. Germline V gives CDR1 SEHNR, CDR2 FQNEAQ (reference sequence). The CDR3 here is CASSLGELRLGYTF. Written as DNA, the CDR3 is TGTGCCAGCAGCTTAGGAGAACTCAGACTTGGCTACACCTTC.

The rearrangement uses TRBV2 and TRBJ2-1; tentative D call: TRBD1 (6 bases). This CDR3 is 15 amino acids long. The V end was cut by 4 bases, the J end by 6 bases, with 16 bases between. Germline V gives CDR1 SNHLY, CDR2 FYNNEI. CDR3 residues: CASSVGGLGGNEQFF. CDR3 in DNA: TGTGCCAGCAGTGTGGGTGGGCTAGGGGGCAATGAGCAGTTCTTC.

V and J are TRBV7-2 and TRBJ2-1; D tentatively reads TRBD1 or TRBD2 (5 bases each). The V gene lost 5 bases and the J gene lost 5 bases, with 16 bases spanning the gap. The germline gives CDR1 SGHTA, CDR2 FQGNSA. This CDR3 has 15 residues. CDR3 in DNA: TGTGCCAGCAGCCCCGAGGGGAGTGGCCACAATGAGCAGTTCTTC. It encodes CASSPEGSGHNEQFF.

The V and J genes are TRBV4-2 and TRBJ1-6; D not certain. The V gene's germline CDR1 is LGHNA and CDR2 YNFKEQ. This CDR3 has 17 amino acids. Trimming left V 0 bases short and J 2 bases short, with 11 bases between. The CDR3 sequence: CASSQDLKQTYNSPLHF. The CDR3 DNA is TGTGCCAGCAGCCAAGATCTGAAACAGACCTATAATTCACCCCTCCACTTT.